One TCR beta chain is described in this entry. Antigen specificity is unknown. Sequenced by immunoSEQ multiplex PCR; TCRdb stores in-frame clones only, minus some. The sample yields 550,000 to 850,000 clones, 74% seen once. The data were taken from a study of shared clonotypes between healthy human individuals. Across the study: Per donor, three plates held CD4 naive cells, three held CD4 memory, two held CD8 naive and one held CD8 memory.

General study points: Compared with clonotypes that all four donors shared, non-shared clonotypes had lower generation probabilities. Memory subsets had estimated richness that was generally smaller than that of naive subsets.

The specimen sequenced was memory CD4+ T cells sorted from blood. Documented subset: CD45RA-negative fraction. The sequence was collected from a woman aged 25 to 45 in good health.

Here the CDR3 reads CASSPPRASYNEQFF. The DNA for the CDR3 is TGCGCCAGCAGCCCCCCCAGGGCCTCCTACAATGAGCAGTTCTTC. V and J are TRBV4-1 and TRBJ2-1; D possibly corresponds to TRBD1 (5 bases). This CDR3 region has 15 residues. Trimming cost V 4 bases and J 0 bases, with 10 bases left between them. CDR1 is MGHRA, CDR2 YSYEKL, per germline.